This T cell receptor (beta chain) was recorded in a study of T cell responses to AZD1222 COVID-19 vaccine. Libraries were prepared by immunoSEQ multiplex PCR; TCRdb keeps only in-frame clonotypes and omits some of them. The sample consists of 120,000 to 150,000 clones, 80% to 95% of them appearing once. As concerns this clone: Its target is unknown.

Germline V lookup: CDR1 SGHNT, CDR2 YYREEE (reference sequence). CDR3 length equals 15 residues. J gave up 4 bases and V 1 base, and 6 bases lay outside the gene matches. Whole-study results and caveats: A mostly white British donor set with more females was recruited, and clonal diversity was possibly underestimated. The repertoires were collected only after the peak T cell response.

This receptor was identified in an adult who received the AZD1222 COVID-19 vaccine. The chain employs TRBV5-4 and TRBJ2-7; TRBD1 matches at 9 bases. This specimen consisted of peripheral blood, obtained 28 days after the second AZD1222 dose. CDR3 nucleotides: TGTGCCAGCAGCTTGTCAGGGACAGGGAAATACGAGCAGTACTTC. Its protein is CASSLSGTGKYEQYF.